The sequence of this T cell receptor (beta chain) was determined in a study of OX40 agonist ivuxolimab in advanced cancers. General notes on the study: Ivuxolimab was a fully human IgG2 agonistic monoclonal antibody targeting the costimulatory receptor OX40 (CD134). Intravenous ivuxolimab was administered to patients every 2 weeks at six dose levels: 0.01, 0.1, 0.3, 1.5, 3 and 10 mg/kg. Of the approximately 53 patients in dose escalation, some 19 had hepatocellular carcinoma, some 15 had melanoma, 9 had renal cell carcinoma and 9 had head and neck cancer. A male proportion of around 80% and a mean age of approximately 55 years, ranging from roughly 23 to 80, were recorded for the dose-escalation cohort. Patients were allowed to have had prior anti-PD-1, anti-PD-L1 or anti-CTLA-4 therapy, and 40% to 45% of the dose-escalation patients had been treated with checkpoint inhibitors. Three dose-escalation patients achieved partial responses, one with hepatocellular carcinoma and two with cutaneous melanoma. The purpose of peripheral TCRbeta sequencing was to test whether ivuxolimab changed TCR sequence diversity and led to clonal T-cell expansion. The monotherapy dose-escalation portion (N of about 49 patients) of the phase I ivuxolimab trial is reported in the paper.

The paper's findings and limits, for the study overall: On average, CD8+ T cells showed more expanded clones than CD4+ T cells after ivuxolimab. The antigen specificity of the clonally expanded peripheral T cells was not determined. Low levels of normalized T-cell clonal expansion were also seen in some patients who did not respond. Partial responders in the 0.1-3.0 mg/kg groups had among the lowest normalized peripheral clonal expansion, especially among CD8+ T cells. At doses of 0.1 to 3.0 mg/kg, clonal expansion of both CD4+ and CD8+ blood T cells was observed from baseline to week 6.

To sequence the TCRbeta CDR3 region, genomic DNA was isolated from the sorted cells. TCRbeta CDR3 regions were sequenced using the immunoSEQ Assay. TCRdb limited this immuneACCESS table to in-frame rearrangements with V and J called. A share of clones is missing; checked studies link under half to unresolved V genes, and the rest is unexplained. Present in this sample are around 46,000 clones, roughly 84% of which were seen just once. The ten largest clones capture about 15% of the sample. Notes on this clone: No antigen is known for it. Per-base quality was not reported, and no clone a single base away is much larger than it.

Patients with a history of autoimmune disease or receiving systemic immunosuppression were excluded from the trial. Peripheral blood for TCR sequencing was drawn from every dose cohort at baseline, at cycle 4 day 1 and at cycle 7 day 1. Samples came from an open-label, multicenter, first-in-human phase I dose-escalation trial of ivuxolimab. The trial enrolled adults with locally advanced or metastatic head and neck squamous cell, hepatocellular, melanoma or renal cell carcinoma. Before TCR sequencing, CD4+ and CD8+ T cells were separately sorted from peripheral blood. This sample comprised CD4+ or CD8+ T cells sorted from blood, obtained in a trial of the OX40 agonist ivuxolimab. This receptor was obtained from an adult with an advanced solid tumor such as melanoma, head and neck, liver or kidney cancer.

The CDR3 corresponds to CASSLQGSTYGYTF. The nucleotide sequence reads TGTGCCAGCAGCTTACAGGGTTCCACCTATGGCTACACCTTC. The rearranged chain carries TRBV11-3 and TRBJ1-2, with a weak D call of TRBD1 (5 bases match). Trimming costs V 2 bases and J 4 bases, and their ends lie 11 bases apart. CDR1 and CDR2 were assigned from the germline V gene as SGHNT and YENEEA. The CDR3, cysteine through phenylalanine, is 14 amino acids long. Of the read, only the CDR3 DNA is kept; its 42 bases are in frame from base 1. The full variable domain, completed from the reference TRBV11-3 and TRBJ1-2 proteins outside the CDR3, reads EAGVVQSPRYKIIEKKQPVAFWCNPISGHNTLYWYLQNLGQGPELLIRYENEEAVDDSQLPKDRFSAERLKGVDSTLKIQPAELGDSAVYLCASSLQGSTYGYTFGSGTRLTVV.